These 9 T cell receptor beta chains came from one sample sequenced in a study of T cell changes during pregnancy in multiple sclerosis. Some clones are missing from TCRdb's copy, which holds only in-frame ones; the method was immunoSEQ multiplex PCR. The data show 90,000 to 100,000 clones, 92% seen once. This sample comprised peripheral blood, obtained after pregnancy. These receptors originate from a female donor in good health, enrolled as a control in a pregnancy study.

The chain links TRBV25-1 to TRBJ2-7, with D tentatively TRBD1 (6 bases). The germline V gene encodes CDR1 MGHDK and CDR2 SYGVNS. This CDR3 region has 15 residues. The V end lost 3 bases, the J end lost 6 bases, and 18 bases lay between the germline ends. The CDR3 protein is CASSDSGAALREQYF. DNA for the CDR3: TGTGCCAGCAGTGACTCAGGGGCTGCCTTACGCGAGCAGTACTTC.

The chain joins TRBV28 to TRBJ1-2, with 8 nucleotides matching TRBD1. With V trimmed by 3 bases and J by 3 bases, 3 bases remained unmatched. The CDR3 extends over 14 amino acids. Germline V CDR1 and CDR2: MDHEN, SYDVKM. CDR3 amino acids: CASSFQGADYGYTF. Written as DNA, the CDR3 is TGTGCCAGCAGTTTTCAGGGGGCGGACTATGGCTACACCTTC.

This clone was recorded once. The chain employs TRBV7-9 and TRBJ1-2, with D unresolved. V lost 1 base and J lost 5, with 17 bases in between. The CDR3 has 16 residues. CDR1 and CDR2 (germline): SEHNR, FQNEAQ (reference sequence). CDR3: CASSLVAAAALYGYTF. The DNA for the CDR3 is TGTGCCAGCAGCTTAGTGGCCGCGGCGGCCTTATATGGCTACACCTTC. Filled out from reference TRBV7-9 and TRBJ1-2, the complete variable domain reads DTGVSQNPRHKITKRGQNVTFRCDPISEHNRLYWYRQTLGQGPEFLTYFQNEAQLEKSRLLSDRFSAERPKGSFSTLEIQRTEQGDSAMYLCASSLVAAAALYGYTFGSGTRLTVV.

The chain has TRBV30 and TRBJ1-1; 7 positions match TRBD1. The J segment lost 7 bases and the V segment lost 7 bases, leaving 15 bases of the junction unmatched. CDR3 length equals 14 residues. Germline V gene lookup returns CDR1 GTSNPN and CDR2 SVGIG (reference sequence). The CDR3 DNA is TGTGCCTTTAATACCGGGACAGCCAAGGGTGAAGCTTTCTTT. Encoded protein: CAFNTGTAKGEAFF.

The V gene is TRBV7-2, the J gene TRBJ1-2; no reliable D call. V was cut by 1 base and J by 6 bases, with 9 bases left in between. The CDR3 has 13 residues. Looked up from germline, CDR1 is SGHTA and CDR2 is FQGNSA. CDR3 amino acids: CASSLGHMDGYTF. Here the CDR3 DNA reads TGTGCCAGCAGCTTAGGGCATATGGATGGCTACACCTTC.

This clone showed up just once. This CDR3 is CASSMGDRSSYNEQFF. Written as DNA, the CDR3 is TGTGCCAGTAGTATGGGAGATCGTAGCTCCTACAATGAGCAGTTCTTC. V usage is TRBV19 and J usage is TRBJ2-1; perhaps TRBD2 as D (5 bases). The germline CDR1 and CDR2 sequences are LNHDA and SQIVND (reference sequence). Trimming left V 3 bases short and J 0 bases short, with 12 bases between. The CDR3 covers 16 residues.

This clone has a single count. The CDR3 loop reads CASSPGLAGGLNQETQYF. CDR3 coding DNA: TGTGCCAGCAGCCCAGGACTAGCGGGGGGGCTAAATCAAGAGACCCAGTACTTC. The genes are TRBV7-8 and TRBJ2-5; 15 nucleotides line up with TRBD2. In germline, CDR1 is SGHVS, CDR2 FQNEAQ. The CDR3 sequence is 18 residues long. Trimming at V came to 5 bases and at J to 2 bases, leaving 9 bases not matched to a gene.

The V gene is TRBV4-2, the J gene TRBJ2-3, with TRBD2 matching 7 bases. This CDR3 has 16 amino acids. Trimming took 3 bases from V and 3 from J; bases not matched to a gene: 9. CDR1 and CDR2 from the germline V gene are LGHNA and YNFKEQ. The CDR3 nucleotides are TGTGCCAGCAGCCAGGGGGGGAGGGAATCAACAGATACGCAGTATTTT. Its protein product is CASSQGGRESTDTQYF.

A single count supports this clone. This chain's CDR3 is CASSPIDRDQPQHF. The DNA of the CDR3 is TGTGCCAGCAGCCCGATCGATCGGGATCAGCCCCAGCATTTT. J is TRBJ1-5 and V is TRBV11-2, with D unresolved. CDR1 SGHAT and CDR2 FQNNGV come from the germline V gene. This CDR3 has 14 residues. Trimming cost V 5 bases and J 5 bases, with 13 bases left between them. Supplemented by reference TRBV11-2 and TRBJ1-5, the full variable domain reads EAGVAQSPRYKIIEKRQSVAFWCNPISGHATLYWYQQILGQGPKLLIQFQNNGVVDDSQLPKDRFSAERLKGVDSTLKIQPAKLEDSAVYLCASSPIDRDQPQHFGDGTRLSIL.